This TCR beta chain stems from a study of OX40 agonist ivuxolimab in advanced cancers. The wider study: Dose-escalation subjects each had hepatocellular carcinoma, melanoma, renal cell or head and neck cancer. 30% to 40% of patients had received prior checkpoint inhibitor therapy.

TCRdb's table, derived via immunoSEQ multiplex PCR, lists solely in-frame clones and lacks some. The table has roughly 87,000 clones, approximately 92% seen once; the top ten hold roughly 9%. This clone appeared a single time. CDR1 and CDR2 from the germline V gene are WSHSY and SAAADI. The CDR3 runs to 11 residues. The germline V and J ends were trimmed by 2 bases and 5 bases, with 4 bases remaining between them. V gene TRBV10-2 combines with J gene TRBJ2-7, with unresolved D. The sequence derives from an adult with an advanced solid tumor such as melanoma, head and neck, liver or kidney cancer. The sample in question was CD4+ or CD8+ T cells sorted from blood, obtained in a trial of the OX40 agonist ivuxolimab. CDR3 in amino acids: CASSETNEQYF. Written as DNA, the CDR3 is TGCGCCAGCAGTGAGACCAACGAGCAGTACTTC.